This TCR beta chain was sequenced in a study of cytomegalovirus exposure and HLA in healthy donors. Study-level points and caveats: Highly shared variants forming one cluster were likely a sequencing artifact.

This CDR3 spans 11 amino acids. Germline V gives CDR1 LNHDA, CDR2 SQIVND (reference sequence). Trimming took 3 bases from V and 5 from J, leaving 4 bases between them. The PCR contained 60 Vbeta and 13 Jbeta primers. Only in-frame clones appear in the TCRdb table, and some are missing; sequencing was by immunoSEQ multiplex PCR. Altogether about 130,000 clones are present, 83% being singletons, with the ten largest covering about 1.2%. With respect to this clone: Its antigen remains unknown.

The sequenced sample was PBMCs. The TCR originated in a girl aged 2 to 10 in good health and CMV-seronegative. The chain couples TRBV19 to TRBJ2-5; no reliable D call. CDR3 sequence reads: CASSIRETQYF. CDR3 coding DNA: TGTGCCAGTAGTATCAGGGAGACCCAGTACTTC.